The 10 T cell receptor beta chains reported below all come from one sample, sequenced in a study of blood T cell repertoires in COVID-19. The table came from immunoSEQ multiplex PCR; TCRdb's copy has only in-frame clones and leaves some out. The data show about 190,000 clones, about 87% seen once. Sequenced material: peripheral blood. All receptors come from a man aged 40-50 years with active or convalescent COVID-19.

The genes are TRBV6-2 or TRBV6-3 and TRBJ2-5, with D possibly being TRBD2 (5 bases). Germline CDR1 MNHEY, CDR2 SVGEGT. The CDR3 loop spans 14 amino acids. V was clipped by 8 bases and J by 6 bases, with 19 bases between them. The CDR3 nucleotides read TGTGCCAGCCGCCCACCCACGGGGTTTCAGACCCAGTACTTC. Translated, it gives CASRPPTGFQTQYF.

The V and J genes are TRBV2 and TRBJ1-6; 11 bases agree with TRBD1. The CDR3 is made up of 15 amino acids. Trimming cost V 4 bases and J 9 bases; bases outside gene matches: 5. Per the germline V gene, CDR1 is SNHLY and CDR2 is FYNNEI. The CDR3 reads CASSVGQGAGSPLHF. The CDR3, as DNA: TGTGCCAGCAGTGTAGGACAGGGGGCGGGTTCACCCCTCCACTTT.

The genes are TRBV10-2 and TRBJ1-2; possibly TRBD1 for D (5 bases). The CDR3 runs to 15 residues. Between the trimmed V and J ends, which lost 3 bases and 4 bases, there was a span of 15 bases. Per the germline V gene, CDR1 is WSHSY and CDR2 is SAAADI. CDR3 loop: CASSDVVPGGYGYTF. For the CDR3, the DNA is TGCGCCAGCAGTGACGTAGTGCCCGGGGGCTATGGCTACACCTTC.

The rearrangement joins TRBV21-1 to TRBJ2-3; whether TRBD2, the table's D call, matches the DNA was not checked. TRBV21-1 is a listed pseudogene. CDR3 length: 18 amino acids. The CDR3 loop is CASSKVRGERSSTDTQYF. The CDR3 region has the DNA TGTGCCAGCAGCAAAGTGCGGGGGGAAAGATCTAGCACAGATACGCAGTATTTT.

The chain employs TRBV5-1 and TRBJ2-1, with 9 positions matching TRBD2. The length of the CDR3 is 15 residues. Germline CDR1 and CDR2: SGHRS and YFSETQ. The V and J ends lost 1 base and 4 bases, in that order; junction bases with no gene match: 3. As DNA, the CDR3 is TGCGCCAGCAGCTTGAGTCTAGCGGGGTACAATGAGCAGTTCTTC. Translated, it gives CASSLSLAGYNEQFF.

The chain's CDR3 is CASSGGTSGGTDTQYF. CDR3 sequence (DNA): TGTGCCAGCAGCGGAGGGACTAGCGGGGGGACAGATACGCAGTATTTT. This rearrangement joins TRBV9 to TRBJ2-3; 15 nucleotides match TRBD2. The CDR3 spans 16 residues. Germline lookup yields CDR1 SGDLS and CDR2 YYNGEE. Losses at the gene ends were 3 bases for V and 3 bases for J; bases not matched to a gene: 2.

This clone was recorded once. CDR3 coding DNA: TGTGCCAGTAGTATTTCCGACAGATTGACAGATACGCAGTATTTT. Translating it yields CASSISDRLTDTQYF. The rearrangement links TRBV19 to TRBJ2-3; D is perhaps TRBD1 (5 bases). CDR1 and CDR2 (germline): LNHDA, SQIVND (reference sequence). The V end was cut by 3 bases, the J end by 3 bases, with 13 bases between. The CDR3 runs to 15 residues.

V gene TRBV6-2 or TRBV6-3 combines with J gene TRBJ2-2, with 7 bases that match TRBD2. Germline CDR1 reads MNHEY; CDR2 reads SVGEGT. The J segment lost 4 bases and the V segment lost 3 bases, leaving 5 bases of the junction unmatched. The CDR3 covers 15 residues. The CDR3 DNA follows: TGTGCCAGCAGTTATATCGGGGGGACCACCGGGGAGCTGTTTTTT. Translating it yields CASSYIGGTTGELFF.

The V gene is TRBV19, the J gene TRBJ1-1; 7 positions match TRBD1. The CDR3 contains 16 residues. CDR1 LNHDA and CDR2 SQIVND come from the germline V gene (reference sequence). V was clipped by 5 bases and J by 0 bases; unmatched bases: 9. The CDR3 bases are TGTGCCAGTAGTCCTAGTGGGACAGCTATGAACACTGAAGCTTTCTTT. This encodes CASSPSGTAMNTEAFF. Using reference TRBV19 and TRBJ1-1 for the parts outside the CDR3, the full variable domain is DGGITQSPKYLFRKEGQNVTLSCEQNLNHDAMYWYRQDPGQGLRLIYYSQIVNDFQKGDIAEGYSVSREKKESFPLTVTSAQKNPTAFYLCASSPSGTAMNTEAFFGQGTRLTVV.

The rearrangement joins TRBV6-1 to TRBJ2-7, with 8 bases identical to TRBD2. The CDR3 spans 16 residues. Germline CDR1 and CDR2: MNHNS and SASEGT. V dropped 0 bases and J dropped 0; count of bases not matched to a gene: 4. Here the CDR3 reads CASSEAVAGLSYEQYF. DNA for the CDR3: TGTGCCAGCAGTGAAGCGGTAGCGGGGCTCTCCTACGAGCAGTACTTC.